This paragraph reports one TCR beta chain. Its cognate antigen is unknown. This entry comes from a study of T cell responses to AZD1222 COVID-19 vaccine. Overall study findings and caveats: Recipients of AZD1222 seropositive at baseline numbered only 5 to 7. Clonal diversity may have been underestimated in mostly white British donors.

Some clones are missing from TCRdb's copy, which holds only in-frame ones; the method was immunoSEQ multiplex PCR. The data hold roughly 110,000 clones, with about nine tenths observed a single time. From germline, CDR1 is MNHEY and CDR2 SVGAGI. Between the trimmed V and J ends, which lost 0 bases and 4 bases, there was a span of 15 bases. The length of the CDR3 is 16 residues. The genes are TRBV6-5 and TRBJ1-2, with D possibly being TRBD1 (5 bases). The origin of this receptor is an adult who received the AZD1222 COVID-19 vaccine. The source was peripheral blood, collected 28 days after the second AZD1222 dose. CDR3 protein: CASSYSRAGLGYGYTF. As DNA, the CDR3 is TGTGCCAGCAGTTACTCGAGGGCAGGGCTGGGCTATGGCTACACCTTC.